The 10 T cell receptor beta chains reported below all come from one sample, sequenced in a study of blood T cell repertoires in COVID-19. TCRdb's table, derived via immunoSEQ multiplex PCR, lists solely in-frame clones and lacks some. The sample records around 67,000 clones, about 89% being singletons. Sequencing was carried out using peripheral blood. The origin of the receptors is a middle-aged man with active COVID-19.

The chain employs TRBV18 and TRBJ2-3; tentative D call: TRBD2 (6 bases). Germline CDR1 reads KGHSH; CDR2 reads LQKENI. There are 16 residues in the CDR3. Trimming removed 8 bases from V and 4 bases from J, with 22 bases in between. The CDR3 sequence: CASAQTPGGIADTQYF. The DNA for the CDR3 is TGTGCCAGCGCTCAGACCCCCGGGGGAATCGCAGATACGCAGTATTTT.

The chain is built from TRBV6-5 and TRBJ2-5; 8 bases are a match to TRBD2. Germline-derived CDR1 and CDR2 are MNHEY and SVGAGI. V dropped 0 bases and J dropped 2; count of bases not matched to a gene: 5. CDR3 length: 16 residues. The CDR3 is CASSYSAGVVQETQYF. The DNA of the CDR3 is TGTGCCAGCAGTTACTCAGCGGGAGTGGTGCAAGAGACCCAGTACTTC.

This clone has just a few counts. The chain links TRBV19 to TRBJ2-1; 9 bases match TRBD2. The CDR3 contains 19 residues. CDR1 is LNHDA and CDR2 is SQIVND in the germline V gene (reference sequence). V lost 7 bases and J lost 6; bases outside the gene matches: 22. The CDR3 region has the DNA TGTGCCAGTACCAAGCGAAAGAGCAATAGCGGGAGTTTAACCAATGAGCAGTTCTTC. Translated: CASTKRKSNSGSLTNEQFF.

V gene TRBV6-1 combines with J gene TRBJ1-2, with D possibly matching TRBD1 (6 bases). This CDR3 spans 14 amino acids. The V gene's germline CDR1 is MNHNS and CDR2 SASEGT. Trimming removed 0 bases at V and 8 bases at J, with 13 bases between. The CDR3 here is CASSEAAGVEGYTF. As DNA, the CDR3 is TGTGCCAGCAGTGAAGCTGCAGGGGTGGAAGGCTACACCTTC.

The chain has TRBV6-5 and TRBJ2-5, with D unclear. Trimming shortened V by 5 bases and J by 5 bases, and 12 bases separated the two germline ends. The germline V gene has CDR1 MNHEY and CDR2 SVGAGI. CDR3 length: 13 residues. The CDR3 reads CASSQAGTETQYF. The CDR3 DNA follows: TGTGCCAGCAGTCAGGCCGGTACGGAGACCCAGTACTTC.

This clone was counted only a few times. This chain uses TRBV9 with TRBJ1-1, with D possibly being TRBD1 (6 bases). The CDR3 loop spans 13 amino acids. Trimming pared 1 base from V and 5 bases from J, leaving 9 bases between. Per the germline V gene, CDR1 is SGDLS and CDR2 is YYNGEE. The CDR3 DNA reads TGTGCCAGCAGCGTAACAGGGAATACTGAAGCTTTCTTT. It codes for CASSVTGNTEAFF.

The CDR3 bases are TGTGCCAGCAGCGCCGACAGGGGTAATTCACCCCTCCACTTT. Translation: CASSADRGNSPLHF. The chain employs TRBV5-5 and TRBJ1-6, with 8 nucleotides matching TRBD1. V was pared by 4 bases and J by 6 bases, with 3 bases of the junction left unmatched. This CDR3 contains 14 residues. Germline V lookup: CDR1 SGHKS, CDR2 YYEKEE (reference sequence).

V usage is TRBV5-1 and J usage is TRBJ2-2, with TRBD1 matching 8 bases. This CDR3 spans 16 amino acids. After removal of 0 bases from V and 5 bases from J, the junction contained 6 bases not matched to a gene. Germline V CDR1 and CDR2: SGHRS, YFSETQ. CDR3 in amino acids: CASSLAPGGGTGELFF. In DNA form, the CDR3 reads TGCGCCAGCAGCTTGGCTCCAGGGGGCGGGACCGGGGAGCTGTTTTTT.

The chain combines TRBV5-6 with TRBJ2-2, with TRBD1 matching over 12 bases. Looked up from germline, CDR1 is SGHDT and CDR2 is YYEEEE. The CDR3 runs to 16 residues. V dropped 3 bases and J dropped 9; count of bases not matched to a gene: 9. CDR3 amino acids: CASSSYSGTGGRELFF. CDR3 sequence (DNA): TGTGCCAGCAGCTCCTACTCCGGGACAGGGGGCAGGGAGCTGTTTTTT.

DNA for the CDR3: TGTGCCAGCAGCTTTGGACAGGGGCAACAAGAGACCCAGTACTTC. It codes for CASSFGQGQQETQYF. The chain uses TRBV5-4 and TRBJ2-5; 9 nucleotides match TRBD1. Germline assignment: CDR1 SGHNT and CDR2 YYREEE (reference sequence). With V trimmed by 2 bases and J by 2 bases, 4 bases remained unmatched. The CDR3 totals 15 residues.